These 28 T cell receptor beta chains came from one sample sequenced in a study of blood T cell repertoires in COVID-19. The protocol was immunoSEQ multiplex PCR, while the TCRdb copy is restricted to in-frame clones and leaves out a portion. This sample has some 160,000 clones, with around 89% found just once. Source material: peripheral blood. The source is a man in his fifties or sixties with acute or convalescent COVID-19.

The rearrangement uses TRBV30 and TRBJ1-1; 8 positions agree with TRBD1. This CDR3 has 15 residues. Germline CDR1 reads GTSNPN; CDR2 reads SVGIG (reference sequence). For the CDR3, the DNA is TGTGCACAACGGGGACAGGCTCTGGTGAGCACTGAAGCTTTCTTT. Encoded protein: CAQRGQALVSTEAFF.

The gene calls are TRBV5-6 and TRBJ1-4; D unclear. V lost 5 bases and J lost 1, with 12 bases in between. Germline CDR1 is SGHDT and CDR2 is YYEEEE. The CDR3 consists of 15 residues. CDR3 region: CASRQNGVTNEKLFF. Written as DNA, the CDR3 is TGTGCCAGCAGGCAAAACGGGGTAACTAATGAAAAACTGTTTTTT.

V usage is TRBV5-1 and J usage is TRBJ2-1, with D maybe TRBD2 (5 bases). The CDR3 is made up of 15 amino acids. Germline CDR1 reads SGHRS; CDR2 reads YFSETQ. V was trimmed by 0 bases and J by 3 bases, leaving 10 bases between them. CDR3 region: CASSLVSGFYNEQFF. DNA for the CDR3: TGCGCCAGCAGCTTGGTTTCGGGGTTCTACAATGAGCAGTTCTTC.

The chain links TRBV5-1 to TRBJ1-1, with D possibly matching TRBD1 (5 bases). CDR3 size: 15 residues. Trimming stripped 0 bases from V and 0 bases from J, with 9 bases between. Germline V gene lookup returns CDR1 SGHRS and CDR2 YFSETQ. CDR3 amino acids: CASSLGQYLNTEAFF. DNA for the CDR3: TGCGCCAGCAGCTTGGGACAGTACTTGAACACTGAAGCTTTCTTT.

This CDR3 reads CASRDTGISSQGYTF. CDR3 sequence (DNA): TGCGCCAGCAGGGATACAGGGATTTCCTCTCAAGGCTACACCTTC. The gene calls are TRBV5-1 and TRBJ1-2; a possible D gene is TRBD1 (6 bases). The germline CDR1 and CDR2 sequences are SGHRS and YFSETQ. Deletions cut 5 bases from V and 8 bases from J, with 22 bases between. This CDR3 has 15 amino acids.

This chain uses TRBV29-1 with TRBJ2-3; 8 bases are shared with TRBD1. V lost 7 bases to trimming and J lost 2 bases; unmatched junction nucleotides: 11. The CDR3 runs to 15 residues. Germline lookup yields CDR1 SQVTM and CDR2 ANQGSEA. In DNA form, the CDR3 reads TGCAGCGCCGCTCAGGGGGCGCATTCCACAGATACGCAGTATTTT. Its protein is CSAAQGAHSTDTQYF.

In this sample, this clone turned up once. V gene TRBV30 combines with J gene TRBJ1-6; TRBD1 agrees at 8 bases. V lost 1 base and J lost 9; bases outside the gene matches: 8. Germline V gives CDR1 GTSNPN, CDR2 SVGIG (reference sequence). This CDR3 is 15 amino acids long. The CDR3 bases are TGTGCCTGGAGTGCATGGACAGGGATGGCTTCACCCCTCCACTTT. Protein product: CAWSAWTGMASPLHF.

This rearrangement joins TRBV7-8 to TRBJ1-5; no reliable D call. The CDR3 extends over 15 amino acids. CDR1 is SGHVS, CDR2 FQNEAQ, per germline. Trimming took off 1 base at V and 4 bases at J, with 11 bases between the two ends. The DNA of the CDR3 is TGTGCCAGCAGCTTAGTGGGAGGGTTGAATCAGCCCCAGCATTTT. Protein product: CASSLVGGLNQPQHF.

The V call is TRBV3-1 (or the pseudogene TRBV3-2), the J call TRBJ2-1, with TRBD2 identical over 10 bases. V lost 6 bases and J lost 7; bases outside the gene matches: 12. Germline-derived CDR1 and CDR2 are LGHDT and YNNKEL (reference sequence). The CDR3 contains 16 residues. The CDR3 reads CASSQGSGGASNEQFF. DNA for the CDR3: TGTGCCAGCAGTCAGGGAAGCGGGGGGGCCAGTAATGAGCAGTTCTTC.

The rearrangement uses TRBV5-1 and TRBJ2-3; no firm D call. This CDR3 region has 14 residues. V lost 5 bases and J lost 4, with 14 bases in between. Per the germline V gene, CDR1 is SGHRS and CDR2 is YFSETQ. CDR3 amino acids: CASSRVLVADTQYF. CDR3 bases: TGCGCCAGCAGTAGAGTCCTAGTGGCAGATACGCAGTATTTT.

The V call is TRBV5-4, the J call TRBJ1-2; D uncertain. Trimming stripped 4 bases from V and 5 bases from J, with 18 bases between. Germline values: CDR1 SGHNT, CDR2 YYREEE (reference sequence). This CDR3 is built from 15 residues. CDR3 DNA: TGTGCCAGCAGCACCGGAGGCGCCAGCCCTTATGGCTACACCTTC. It translates to CASSTGGASPYGYTF.

This chain uses TRBV30 with TRBJ1-4; 9 bases are shared with TRBD1. This CDR3 contains 15 residues. With V trimmed by 4 bases and J by 7 bases, 10 bases remained unmatched. Germline V gene lookup returns CDR1 GTSNPN and CDR2 SVGIG (reference sequence). The CDR3 DNA reads as TGTGCCTGGAATACCGGGACAGGGCCTGGTGAAAAACTGTTTTTT. Its translation: CAWNTGTGPGEKLFF.

The chain couples TRBV4-1 to TRBJ1-4; tentatively, D is TRBD1 (5 bases). The CDR3 spans 14 residues. Germline assignment: CDR1 MGHRA and CDR2 YSYEKL. V was trimmed by 1 base and J by 3 bases, leaving 6 bases between them. In nucleotides, the CDR3 is TGCGCCAGCAGCCAAGGACAGTCTAATGAAAAACTGTTTTTT. Encoded protein: CASSQGQSNEKLFF.

This chain joins TRBV18 and TRBJ2-7, with a weak D call TRBD2 (6 bases). The germline gives CDR1 KGHSH, CDR2 LQKENI. The V end was cut by 3 bases, the J end by 3 bases, with 18 bases between. The CDR3 covers 16 residues. CDR3 amino acids: CASSPSPPGGGYEQYF. DNA for the CDR3: TGTGCCAGCTCACCGAGCCCGCCCGGGGGAGGCTACGAGCAGTACTTC.

The rearrangement uses TRBV5-4 and TRBJ2-3, with D tentatively TRBD2 (5 bases). This CDR3 spans 13 amino acids. Germline V gene data show CDR1 as SGHNT and CDR2 as YYREEE (reference sequence). The V gene lost 4 bases and the J gene lost 1 base, with 7 bases spanning the gap. CDR3 sequence: CASSPAGTDTQYF. CDR3 bases: TGTGCCAGCAGCCCAGCGGGCACAGATACGCAGTATTTT.

The V and J genes are TRBV4-1 and TRBJ2-3; 12 bases are shared with TRBD1. CDR1 is MGHRA, CDR2 YSYEKL, per germline. The CDR3 is 17 residues long. The V and J ends lost 2 bases and 6 bases, in that order; junction bases with no gene match: 9. DNA of the CDR3: TGCGCCAGCAGCCAATGGGTTGGGGGACAGGGGGCCGATACGCAGTATTTT. Translating it yields CASSQWVGGQGADTQYF.

This chain uses TRBV6-5 with TRBJ2-4; TRBD2 agrees at 10 bases. CDR3 length: 16 residues. CDR1 is MNHEY, CDR2 SVGAGI, per germline. V lost 0 bases to trimming and J lost 8 bases; unmatched junction nucleotides: 7. The CDR3 coding sequence is TGTGCCAGCAGTTACTCGTTACCTAGCGGGGGTGACATTCAGTACTTC. This sequence encodes CASSYSLPSGGDIQYF.

The chain employs TRBV5-1 and TRBJ2-7, with 9 nucleotides matching TRBD1. CDR1 is SGHRS and CDR2 is YFSETQ in the germline V gene. The ends lost 0 bases at V and 7 bases at J; junction bases unmatched: 14. CDR3 length: 17 residues. Here the CDR3 DNA reads TGCGCCAGCAGCTTGGGGTTCGGCAACAGGGGGCAGGAAGAGCAGTACTTC. This encodes CASSLGFGNRGQEEQYF.

This chain joins TRBV5-4 and TRBJ2-3; tentative D call: TRBD2 (6 bases). Germline CDR1 reads SGHNT; CDR2 reads YYREEE (reference sequence). The length of the CDR3 is 16 residues. Trimming removed 4 bases at V and 8 bases at J, with 23 bases between. The CDR3 loop is CASSQPGDLHWGTQYF. As DNA, the CDR3 is TGTGCCAGCAGCCAACCGGGGGACCTCCACTGGGGTACGCAGTATTTT.

J is TRBJ1-5 and V is TRBV30, with unresolved D. The germline V and J ends were trimmed by 0 bases and 4 bases, with 10 bases remaining between them. CDR3 length equals 14 residues. Germline-derived CDR1 and CDR2 are GTSNPN and SVGIG (reference sequence). The CDR3 is CAWSVQGRNQPQHF. DNA for the CDR3: TGTGCCTGGAGTGTACAAGGGAGAAATCAGCCCCAGCATTTT.

This chain uses TRBV6-1 with TRBJ1-3, with D possibly matching TRBD1 (5 bases). CDR1 MNHNS and CDR2 SASEGT come from the germline V gene. With 1 base removed from V and 4 bases from J, the gap between germline ends came to 14 bases. The CDR3 loop spans 16 amino acids. CDR3 in amino acids: CASSEEGFRRGNTIYF. The DNA for the CDR3 is TGTGCCAGCAGTGAAGAGGGGTTTCGGAGAGGAAACACCATATATTTT.

The chain uses TRBV12-3 or TRBV12-4 and TRBJ1-2, with D possibly being TRBD1 (5 bases). The V gene lost 6 bases and the J gene lost 5 bases, with 10 bases spanning the gap. The CDR3 is made up of 12 amino acids. This chain's CDR3 is CASSPGLYGYTF. The CDR3, as DNA: TGTGCCAGCAGCCCGGGACTTTATGGCTACACCTTC.

V is TRBV2 and J is TRBJ2-1, with TRBD2 identical over 12 bases. The V gene end was trimmed by 3 bases and the J gene end by 6 bases; junction bases not matched to a gene: 9. The CDR3 has 17 amino acids. Germline-derived CDR1 and CDR2 are SNHLY and FYNNEI. The DNA of the CDR3 is TGTGCCAGCAGTGATCTCCGACTAGCGGGGGCGGGCAATGAGCAGTTCTTC. Its translation is CASSDLRLAGAGNEQFF.

The chain combines TRBV6-6 with TRBJ1-6; D might be TRBD1 (6 bases). This CDR3 region has 15 residues. Germline V CDR1 and CDR2: MNHNY, SVGAGI (reference sequence). V gave up 8 bases and J gave up 3 bases, with 14 bases separating them. This CDR3 reads CASLDRDNYNSPLHF. The CDR3 DNA reads as TGTGCCAGCCTAGACCGGGACAACTATAATTCACCCCTCCACTTT.

This clone was detected many times. The chain couples TRBV7-9 to TRBJ1-3; 9 bases agree with TRBD1. The CDR3 totals 14 residues. Germline V CDR1 and CDR2: SEHNR, FQNEAQ (reference sequence). Trimming cost V 8 bases and J 0 bases; bases outside gene matches: 2. CDR3 in DNA: TGTGCCAGCGGGACAGGGATCTCTGGAAACACCATATATTTT. Protein product: CASGTGISGNTIYF.

V usage is TRBV5-5 and J usage is TRBJ1-1; D is undetermined. The CDR3 is 12 amino acids. Per germline, CDR1 SGHKS and CDR2 YYEKEE (reference sequence). With 4 bases removed from V and 2 bases from J, the gap between germline ends came to 6 bases. CDR3 DNA: TGTGCCAGCAGCGACTATAACACTGAAGCTTTCTTT. Residues: CASSDYNTEAFF.

This rearrangement joins TRBV24-1 to TRBJ2-7; TRBD1 is a possible D gene (6 bases). Germline CDR1 and CDR2: KGHDR and SFDVKD. Trimming removed 9 bases from V and 5 bases from J, with 13 bases in between. This CDR3 is 12 amino acids long. The CDR3 reads CATEDRSHEQYF. The CDR3 DNA follows: TGTGCCACCGAAGACAGGTCCCACGAGCAGTACTTC.

The chain joins TRBV18 to TRBJ2-7, with 10 nucleotides matching TRBD1. CDR3 size: 13 residues. With V trimmed by 5 bases and J by 4 bases, 2 bases remained unmatched. Per germline, CDR1 KGHSH and CDR2 LQKENI. In DNA form, the CDR3 reads TGTGCCAGCTCATGGACAGGGGGGTACGAGCAGTACTTC. This codes for CASSWTGGYEQYF.